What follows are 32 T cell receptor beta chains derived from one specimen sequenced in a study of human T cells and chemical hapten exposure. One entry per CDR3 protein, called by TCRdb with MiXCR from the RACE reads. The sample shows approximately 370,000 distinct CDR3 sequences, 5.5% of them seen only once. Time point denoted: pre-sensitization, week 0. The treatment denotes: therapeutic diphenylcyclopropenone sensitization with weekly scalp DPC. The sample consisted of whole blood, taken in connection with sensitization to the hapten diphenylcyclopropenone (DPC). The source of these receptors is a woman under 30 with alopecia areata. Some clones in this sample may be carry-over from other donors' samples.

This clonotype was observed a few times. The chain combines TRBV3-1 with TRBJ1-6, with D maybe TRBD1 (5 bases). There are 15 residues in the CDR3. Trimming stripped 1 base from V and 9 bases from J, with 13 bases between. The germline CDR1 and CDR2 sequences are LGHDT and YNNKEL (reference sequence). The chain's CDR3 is CASSQAGGRGSPLHF. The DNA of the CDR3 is TGTGCCAGCAGCCAAGCCGGCGGGAGGGGTTCACCCCTCCACTTT.

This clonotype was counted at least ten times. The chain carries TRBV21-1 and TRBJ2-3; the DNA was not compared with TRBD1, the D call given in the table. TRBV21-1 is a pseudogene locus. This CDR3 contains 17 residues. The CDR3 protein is CASSRGPTDGSTDTQYF. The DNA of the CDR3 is TGTGCCAGCAGCCGCGGTCCCACGGACGGCTCCACAGATACGCAGTATTTT.

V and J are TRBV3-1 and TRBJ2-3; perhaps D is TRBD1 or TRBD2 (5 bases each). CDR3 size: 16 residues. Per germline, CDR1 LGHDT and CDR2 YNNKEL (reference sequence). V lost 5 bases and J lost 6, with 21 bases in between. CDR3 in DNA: TGTGCCAGCAGCGGGGGAAGGTCTTCCCTAATGGATACGCAGTATTTT. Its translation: CASSGGRSSLMDTQYF.

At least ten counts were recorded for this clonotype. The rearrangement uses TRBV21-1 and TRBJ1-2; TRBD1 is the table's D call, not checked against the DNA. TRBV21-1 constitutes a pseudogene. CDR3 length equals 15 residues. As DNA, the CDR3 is TGTGCCAGCCCGGGGGCAGGGGAGCCCCACTATGGCTACACCTTC. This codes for CASPGAGEPHYGYTF.

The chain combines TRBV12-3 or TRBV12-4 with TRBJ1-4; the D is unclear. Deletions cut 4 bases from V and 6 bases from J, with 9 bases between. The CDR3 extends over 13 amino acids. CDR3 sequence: CASSSGQHEKLFF. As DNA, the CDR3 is TGTGCCAGCAGTTCCGGGCAGCATGAAAAACTGTTTTTT.

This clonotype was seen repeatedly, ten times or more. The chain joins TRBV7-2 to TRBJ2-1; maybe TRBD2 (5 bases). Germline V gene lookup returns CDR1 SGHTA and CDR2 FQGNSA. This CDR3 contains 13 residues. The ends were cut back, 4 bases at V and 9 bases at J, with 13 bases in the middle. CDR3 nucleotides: TGTGCCAGCAGCTCTGGACTGGGGAGTGAGCAGTTCTTC. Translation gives CASSSGLGSEQFF.

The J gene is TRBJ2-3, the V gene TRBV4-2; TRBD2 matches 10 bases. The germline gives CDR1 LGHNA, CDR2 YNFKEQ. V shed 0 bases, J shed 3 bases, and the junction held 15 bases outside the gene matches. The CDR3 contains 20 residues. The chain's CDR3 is CASSQERRLAGAGPTDTQYF. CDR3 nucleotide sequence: TGTGCCAGCAGCCAAGAGCGTCGGCTAGCGGGGGCCGGTCCTACAGATACGCAGTATTTT.

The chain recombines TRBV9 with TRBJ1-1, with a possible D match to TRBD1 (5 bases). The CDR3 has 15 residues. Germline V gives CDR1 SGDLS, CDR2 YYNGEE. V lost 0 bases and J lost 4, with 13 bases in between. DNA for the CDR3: TGTGCCAGCAGCGTAGAATCAGGGCCGAGCACTGAAGCTTTCTTT. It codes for CASSVESGPSTEAFF.

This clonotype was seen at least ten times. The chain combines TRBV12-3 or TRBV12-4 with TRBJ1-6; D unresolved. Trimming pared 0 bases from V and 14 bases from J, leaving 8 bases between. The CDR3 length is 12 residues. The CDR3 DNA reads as TGTGCCAGCAGTTTAGCGCTTACCTCCCTCCACTTT. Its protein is CASSLALTSLHF.

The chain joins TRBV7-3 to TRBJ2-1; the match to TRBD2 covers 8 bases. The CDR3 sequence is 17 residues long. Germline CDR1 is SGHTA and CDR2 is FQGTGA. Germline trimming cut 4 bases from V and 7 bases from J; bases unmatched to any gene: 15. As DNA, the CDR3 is TGTGCCAGCAGCTCCACAATAATGTCGCGGGGGGCGAATGAGCAGTTCTTC. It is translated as CASSSTIMSRGANEQFF.

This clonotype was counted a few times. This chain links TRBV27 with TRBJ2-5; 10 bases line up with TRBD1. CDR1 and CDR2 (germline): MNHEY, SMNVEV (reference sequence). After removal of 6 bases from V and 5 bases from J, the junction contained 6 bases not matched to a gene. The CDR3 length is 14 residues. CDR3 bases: TGTGCCAGCAGGCGACAGGGGGCGGGGGAGACCCAGTACTTC. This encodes CASRRQGAGETQYF.

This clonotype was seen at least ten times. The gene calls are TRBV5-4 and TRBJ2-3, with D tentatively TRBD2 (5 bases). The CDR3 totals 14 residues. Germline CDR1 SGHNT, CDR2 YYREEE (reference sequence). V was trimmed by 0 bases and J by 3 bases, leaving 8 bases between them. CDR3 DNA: TGTGCCAGCAGCTTGGCGGGGAAGACAGATACGCAGTATTTT. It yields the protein CASSLAGKTDTQYF.

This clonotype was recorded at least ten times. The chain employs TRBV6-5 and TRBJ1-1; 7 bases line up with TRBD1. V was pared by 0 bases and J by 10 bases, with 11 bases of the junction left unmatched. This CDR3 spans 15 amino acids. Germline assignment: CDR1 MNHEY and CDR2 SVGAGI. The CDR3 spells CASSYSTQGLKRAFF. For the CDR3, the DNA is TGTGCCAGCAGTTACTCGACACAGGGGCTCAAGAGAGCTTTCTTT.

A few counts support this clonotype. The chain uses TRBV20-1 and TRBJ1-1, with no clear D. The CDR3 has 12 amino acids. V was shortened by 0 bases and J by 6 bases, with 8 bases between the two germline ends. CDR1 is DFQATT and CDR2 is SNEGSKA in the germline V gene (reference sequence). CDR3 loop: CSARDPGPEAFF. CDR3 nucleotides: TGCAGTGCTAGAGATCCCGGGCCTGAAGCTTTCTTT.

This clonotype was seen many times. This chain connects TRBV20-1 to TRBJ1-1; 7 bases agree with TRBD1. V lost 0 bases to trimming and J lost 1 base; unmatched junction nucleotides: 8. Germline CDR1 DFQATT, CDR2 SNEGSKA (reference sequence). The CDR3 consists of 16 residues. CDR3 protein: CSARDSWGQTNTEAFF. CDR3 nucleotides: TGCAGTGCTAGAGATTCATGGGGACAGACGAACACTGAAGCTTTCTTT.

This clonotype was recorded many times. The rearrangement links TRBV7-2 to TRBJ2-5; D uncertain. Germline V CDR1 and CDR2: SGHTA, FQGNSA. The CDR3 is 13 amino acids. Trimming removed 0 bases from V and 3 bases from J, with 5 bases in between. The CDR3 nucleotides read TGTGCCAGCAGCTTAGCGCTAAAAGAGACCCAGTACTTC. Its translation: CASSLALKETQYF.

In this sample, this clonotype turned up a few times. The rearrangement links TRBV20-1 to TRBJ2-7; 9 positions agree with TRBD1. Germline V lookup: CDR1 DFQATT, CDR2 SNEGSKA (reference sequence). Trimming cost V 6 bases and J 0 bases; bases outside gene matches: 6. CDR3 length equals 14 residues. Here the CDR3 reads CSAGGQGYSYEQYF. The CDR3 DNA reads TGCAGTGCCGGGGGACAGGGATACTCCTACGAGCAGTACTTC.

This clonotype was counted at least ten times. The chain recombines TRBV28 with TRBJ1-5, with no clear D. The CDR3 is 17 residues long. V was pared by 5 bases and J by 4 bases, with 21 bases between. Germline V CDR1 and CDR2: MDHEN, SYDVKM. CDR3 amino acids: CASSPRGGYGRNQPQHF. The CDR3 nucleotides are TGTGCCAGCAGTCCAAGAGGAGGGTACGGGAGGAATCAGCCCCAGCATTTT. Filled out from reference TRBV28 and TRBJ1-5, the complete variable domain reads DVKVTQSSRYLVKRTGEKVFLECVQDMDHENMFWYRQDPGLGLRLIYFSYDVKMKEKGDIPEGYSVSREKKERFSLILESASTNQTSMYLCASSPRGGYGRNQPQHFGDGTRLSIL.

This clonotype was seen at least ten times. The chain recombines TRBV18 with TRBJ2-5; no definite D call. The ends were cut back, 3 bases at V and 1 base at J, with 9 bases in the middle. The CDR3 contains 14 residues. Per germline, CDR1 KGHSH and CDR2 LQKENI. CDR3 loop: CASSPTEIQETQYF. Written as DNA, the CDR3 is TGTGCCAGCTCACCCACAGAAATCCAAGAGACCCAGTACTTC.

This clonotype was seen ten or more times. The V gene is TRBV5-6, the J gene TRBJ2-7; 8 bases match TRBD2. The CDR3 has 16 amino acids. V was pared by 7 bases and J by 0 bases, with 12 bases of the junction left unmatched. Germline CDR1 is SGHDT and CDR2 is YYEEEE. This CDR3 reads CASGRRGAGDSYEQYF. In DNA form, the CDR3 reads TGTGCCAGCGGCCGGCGAGGAGCGGGGGACTCCTACGAGCAGTACTTC.

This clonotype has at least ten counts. The CDR3 region has the DNA TGCAGCGTTGAAGGGAAGGCTCCCGGGGCCAACGTCCTGACTTTC. Translated: CSVEGKAPGANVLTF. The rearrangement uses TRBV29-1 and TRBJ2-6; D call uncertain. Germline assignment: CDR1 SQVTM and CDR2 ANQGSEA. The V gene lost 1 base and the J gene lost 4 bases, with 11 bases spanning the gap. This CDR3 is 15 amino acids long.

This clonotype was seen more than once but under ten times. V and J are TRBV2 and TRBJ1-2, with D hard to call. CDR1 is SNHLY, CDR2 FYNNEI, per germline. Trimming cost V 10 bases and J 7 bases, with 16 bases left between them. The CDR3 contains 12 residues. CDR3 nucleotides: TGTGCCACCAGAGACCGGACCGGTGGCTACACCTTC. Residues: CATRDRTGGYTF.

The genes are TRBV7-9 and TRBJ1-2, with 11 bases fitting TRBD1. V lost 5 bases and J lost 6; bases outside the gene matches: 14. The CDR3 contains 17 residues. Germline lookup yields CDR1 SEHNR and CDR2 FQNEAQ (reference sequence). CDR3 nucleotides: TGTGCCAGCAGCCCGCGAAGGACAGGGGGCTACGAAAATGGCTACACCTTC. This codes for CASSPRRTGGYENGYTF.

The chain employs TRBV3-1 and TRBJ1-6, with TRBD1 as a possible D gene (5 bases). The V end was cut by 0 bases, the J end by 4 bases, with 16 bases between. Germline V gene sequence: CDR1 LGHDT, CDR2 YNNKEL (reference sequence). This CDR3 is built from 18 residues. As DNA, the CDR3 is TGTGCCAGCAGCCAAGATGGGGGAAGGGGTTCGTATAATTCACCCCTCCACTTT. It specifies CASSQDGGRGSYNSPLHF.

CDR3 loop: CASSLDRGTYDTQYF. The DNA for the CDR3 is TGCGCCAGCAGCTTGGACAGGGGCACTTATGATACGCAGTATTTT. This chain uses TRBV5-1 with TRBJ2-3; 7 bases are a match to TRBD1. Germline lookup yields CDR1 SGHRS and CDR2 YFSETQ. The CDR3 totals 15 residues. Trimming cost V 0 bases and J 6 bases; bases outside gene matches: 7.

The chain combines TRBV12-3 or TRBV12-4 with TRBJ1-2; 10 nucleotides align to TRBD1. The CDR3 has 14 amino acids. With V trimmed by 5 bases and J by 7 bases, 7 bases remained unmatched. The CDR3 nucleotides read TGTGCCAGCAGTCTGCAGGGACAGGGGTTTGGCTACACCTTC. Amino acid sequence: CASSLQGQGFGYTF.

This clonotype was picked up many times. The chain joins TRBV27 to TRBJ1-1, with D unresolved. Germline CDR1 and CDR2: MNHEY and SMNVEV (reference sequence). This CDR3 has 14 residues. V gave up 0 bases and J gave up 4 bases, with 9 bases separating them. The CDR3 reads CASSLSSVTTEAFF. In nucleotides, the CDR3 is TGTGCCAGCAGTTTATCTTCGGTCACCACTGAAGCTTTCTTT.

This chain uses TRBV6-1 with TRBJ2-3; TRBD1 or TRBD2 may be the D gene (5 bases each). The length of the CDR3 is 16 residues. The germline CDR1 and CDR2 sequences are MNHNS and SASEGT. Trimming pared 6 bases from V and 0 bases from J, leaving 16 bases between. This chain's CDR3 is CASRGMGRGSTDTQYF. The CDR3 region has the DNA TGTGCCAGCAGAGGAATGGGACGGGGTAGCACAGATACGCAGTATTTT.

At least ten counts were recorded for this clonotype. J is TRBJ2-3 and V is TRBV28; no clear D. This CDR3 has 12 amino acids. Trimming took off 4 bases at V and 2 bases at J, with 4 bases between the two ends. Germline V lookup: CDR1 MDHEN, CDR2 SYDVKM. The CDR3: CASSSPTDTQYF. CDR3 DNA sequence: TGTGCCAGCAGTTCCCCCACAGATACGCAGTATTTT.

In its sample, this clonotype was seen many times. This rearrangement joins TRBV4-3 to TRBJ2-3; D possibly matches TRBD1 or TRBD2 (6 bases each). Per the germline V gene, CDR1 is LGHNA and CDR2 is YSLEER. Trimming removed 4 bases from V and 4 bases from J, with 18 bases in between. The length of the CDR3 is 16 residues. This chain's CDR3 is CASSPDVGGLADTQYF. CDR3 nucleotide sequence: TGCGCCAGCAGCCCAGACGTTGGGGGGCTCGCAGATACGCAGTATTTT.

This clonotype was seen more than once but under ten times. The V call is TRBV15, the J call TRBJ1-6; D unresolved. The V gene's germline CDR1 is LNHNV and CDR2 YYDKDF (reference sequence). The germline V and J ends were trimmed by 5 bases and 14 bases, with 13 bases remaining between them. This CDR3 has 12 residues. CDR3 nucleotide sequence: TGTGCCACCAGCGCCCAGTTCGGGTCCCTCCACTTT. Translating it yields CATSAQFGSLHF.

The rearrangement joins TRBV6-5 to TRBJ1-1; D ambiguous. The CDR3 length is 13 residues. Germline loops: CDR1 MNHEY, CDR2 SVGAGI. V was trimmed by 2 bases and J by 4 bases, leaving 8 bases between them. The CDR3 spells CASSYAWSTEAFF. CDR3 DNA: TGTGCCAGCAGTTACGCCTGGAGCACTGAAGCTTTCTTT.